Detailed here is one T cell receptor beta chain. The sample belongs to a study of blood T cell repertoires in COVID-19. The CDR3 sequence is 16 residues long. The V and J ends lost 4 bases and 2 bases, in that order; junction bases with no gene match: 11. Germline assignment: CDR1 SGHDT and CDR2 YYEEEE. TCRdb's table, derived via immunoSEQ multiplex PCR, lists solely in-frame clones and lacks some. The profile shows over 200,000 clones, approximately 86% of them singletons. The sequenced material came from peripheral blood. The V and J genes are TRBV5-6 and TRBJ2-5; 7 positions agree with TRBD1. The TCR sequence derives from a man aged 40-49 years who had recovered from COVID-19. CDR3 amino acids: CASSPLKTGRQETQYF. CDR3 bases: TGTGCCAGCAGCCCATTGAAGACAGGGAGACAAGAGACCCAGTACTTC.